This T cell receptor beta chain emerged from a study of T cells in Graves' hyperthyroidism and ophthalmopathy. Regions amplified from RNA transcripts were the TCR beta CDR3 regions. Primed by the HTBI set, a first-round RT-PCR was run on the TCR CDR3. TCRdb reanalysed the multiplex PCR reads using MiXCR and keeps one entry per CDR3 protein. The top ten clones hold roughly 16% of a sample with 550,000 to 800,000 distinct CDR3 sequences, 17% of them seen once. This clonotype occurred a few times. The germline V gene has CDR1 MGHRA and CDR2 YSYEKL. The CDR3 is 16 residues long. V gave up 5 bases and J gave up 2 bases; unmatched junction bases: 6.

Material: blood. The chain recombines TRBV4-1 with TRBJ1-2, with 12 nucleotides matching TRBD1. The receptor was isolated from a man between 45 and 60 years old with Graves' hyperthyroidism. The CDR3 sequence: CASSATGTGGNYGYTF. CDR3 nucleotide sequence: TGCGCCAGCAGCGCAACCGGGACAGGGGGCAACTATGGCTACACCTTC.